This TCR beta chain was found in a study of CD8+CD57+ T cells in acquired aplastic anemia. Overall study: The average for DNA from sorted CD4+ and CD8+ cells was 3 to 3.5 ug. Study observations and caveats: Simpson's diversity of CD8+ cells was not significantly different in patients compared with controls. Overlap between patients and controls comprised 25 to 35 CD8+ CDR3 sequences.

This clonotype has just one count. Antigen: not known. The patients chosen for sequencing had shown expansion of CD8+CD57+ cells (detected by flow cytometry). The enrolled patients all had severe acquired aplastic anemia. Profiling that covered TCR beta VDJ and CDR3 relied on genomic DNA as its template. From the reads, TCRdb called clonotypes with MiXCR, one entry per CDR3 protein. The data hold roughly 250,000 distinct CDR3 sequences, with roughly 82% observed a single time. Germline V CDR1 and CDR2: SGHNT, YENEEA. CDR3 length: 14 residues. The ends lost 6 bases at V and 3 bases at J; junction bases unmatched: 7.

J is TRBJ1-2 and V is TRBV11-3, with 7 bases aligning to TRBD1. Sequenced material: sorted CD4+, CD8+, or CD8+CD57+ T cells (not recorded which) from PBMCs. The sequence was obtained from a human donor with aplastic anemia. Here the CDR3 DNA reads TGTGCCAGCAGTGTTGGACAGGCAGACTATGGCTACACCTTC. This gives the protein CASSVGQADYGYTF.